These T cell receptor beta chains were read from a single sample in a study of blood T cell repertoires in COVID-19. Measured with immunoSEQ multiplex PCR; TCRdb has only the in-frame clones, and not every one. This table holds around 180,000 clones, under 80% found once. The sample comprised PBMCs or T cells enriched from blood (not recorded which). All receptors derive from a woman aged 45-65 years with acute COVID-19. Each CDR3 is given with its conserved first and last residue. D genes are given only for firm matches. Only part of the rows carry a size: once, few, many, or a class if the clone is expanded.

cdr3_aa: CATSGWTGDEKLFF; cdr3_nt: TGTGCCACCAGCGGCTGGACAGGGGATGAAAAACTGTTTTTT; clone_size: NA; j_call: TRBJ1-4; d_call: TRBD1; v_call: TRBV15
cdr3_aa: CASSYVAGGRIDTQYF; cdr3_nt: TGTGCCAGCAGTTACGTAGCGGGGGGGCGGATAGATACGCAGTATTTT; clone_size: NA; j_call: TRBJ2-3; d_call: TRBD2; v_call: TRBV6-5
cdr3_aa: CASSYSWRNTIYF; cdr3_nt: TGTGCCAGCAGTTACTCTTGGAGGAACACCATATATTTT; clone_size: once; j_call: TRBJ1-3; d_call: NA; v_call: TRBV6-5
cdr3_aa: CASSATGRIGQPQHF; cdr3_nt: TGTGCCAGCAGCGCGACAGGGCGGATAGGTCAGCCCCAGCATTTT; clone_size: NA; j_call: TRBJ1-5; d_call: TRBD1; v_call: TRBV7-2
cdr3_aa: CASSISTAGRGRRGSGNTIYF; cdr3_nt: TGTGCCAGTAGTATCTCCACCGCTGGAAGGGGTCGAAGAGGCTCTGGAAACACCATATATTTT; clone_size: NA; j_call: TRBJ1-3; d_call: NA; v_call: TRBV19
cdr3_aa: CASSYGQGDYGYTF; cdr3_nt: TGTGCCAGCAGTTACGGGCAGGGTGACTATGGCTACACCTTC; clone_size: NA; j_call: TRBJ1-2; d_call: NA; v_call: TRBV6-5
cdr3_aa: CASSLGGLAGSNEQFF; cdr3_nt: TGTGCCAGCAGCTTAGGGGGCCTAGCGGGGTCAAATGAGCAGTTCTTC; clone_size: NA; j_call: TRBJ2-1; d_call: TRBD2; v_call: TRBV11-3
cdr3_aa: CASSILWEIHDRAAFF; cdr3_nt: TGTGCCAGTAGTATTTTGTGGGAGATTCATGACCGGGCAGCTTTCTTT; clone_size: NA; j_call: TRBJ1-1; d_call: NA; v_call: TRBV19
cdr3_aa: CASSLGLSGLAQETQYF; cdr3_nt: TGTGCCAGCAGCTTGGGACTTAGTGGCCTGGCCCAAGAGACCCAGTACTTC; clone_size: NA; j_call: TRBJ2-5; d_call: NA; v_call: TRBV5-6
cdr3_aa: CASSTTGGREAFF; cdr3_nt: TGTGCCAGCAGTACAACAGGGGGCCGTGAAGCTTTCTTT; clone_size: NA; j_call: TRBJ1-1; d_call: TRBD1; v_call: TRBV28
cdr3_aa: CAIPPGQVFSETQYF; cdr3_nt: TGTGCCATCCCACCGGGACAGGTATTTTCAGAGACCCAGTACTTC; clone_size: NA; j_call: TRBJ2-5; d_call: TRBD1; v_call: TRBV28
cdr3_aa: CATSDSYSNQPQHF; cdr3_nt: TGTGCCACCTCGGACAGCTATAGCAATCAGCCCCAGCATTTT; clone_size: once; j_call: TRBJ1-5; d_call: NA; v_call: TRBV19
cdr3_aa: CAISSVGRGTEAFF; cdr3_nt: TGTGCCATCAGTTCGGTGGGCAGGGGGACTGAAGCTTTCTTT; clone_size: once; j_call: TRBJ1-1; d_call: TRBD1; v_call: TRBV10-3
cdr3_aa: CASSYSPSNQPQHF; cdr3_nt: TGTGCCAGCAGCTACAGCCCTAGCAATCAGCCCCAGCATTTT; clone_size: NA; j_call: TRBJ1-5; d_call: NA; v_call: TRBV7-2
cdr3_aa: CASSLSPGAKNIQYF; cdr3_nt: TGTGCCAGCAGCTTATCCCCGGGAGCCAAAAACATTCAGTACTTC; clone_size: few; j_call: TRBJ2-4; d_call: NA; v_call: TRBV7-6
cdr3_aa: CASVGEQLTDTQYF; cdr3_nt: TGTGCCAGCGTTGGGGAGCAGCTGACAGATACGCAGTATTTT; clone_size: many; j_call: TRBJ2-3; d_call: NA; v_call: TRBV19
cdr3_aa: CASSLTGVVDAFF; cdr3_nt: TGCGCCAGCAGCCTGACAGGGGTAGTTGACGCTTTCTTT; clone_size: NA; j_call: TRBJ1-1; d_call: TRBD1; v_call: TRBV5-1